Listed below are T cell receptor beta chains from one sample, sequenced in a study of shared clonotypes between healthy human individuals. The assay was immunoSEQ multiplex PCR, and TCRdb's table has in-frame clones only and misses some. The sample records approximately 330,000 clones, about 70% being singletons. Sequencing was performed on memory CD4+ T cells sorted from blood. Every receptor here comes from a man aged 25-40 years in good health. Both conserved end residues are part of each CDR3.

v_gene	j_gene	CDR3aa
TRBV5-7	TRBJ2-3	CASSLILPGSTDTQYF
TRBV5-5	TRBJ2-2	CASRDLGSAGELFF
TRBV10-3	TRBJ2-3	CAISEAGSGRGGTDTQYF
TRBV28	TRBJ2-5	CATKLGTSGRHETQYF
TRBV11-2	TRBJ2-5	CASSFTAGVGETQYF
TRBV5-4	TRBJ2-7	CASSLGTGLYEQYF
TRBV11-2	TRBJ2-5	CASSAMGRTGGGETQYF
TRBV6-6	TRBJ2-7	CASSYGTFYEQYF
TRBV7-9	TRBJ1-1	CASGTTGNTEAFF
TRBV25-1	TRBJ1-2	CASSESEYGYTF
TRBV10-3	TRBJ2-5	CATMQGEPQETQYF
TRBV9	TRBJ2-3	CASSPLRGRDTDTQYF
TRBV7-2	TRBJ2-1	CASSPTLLAGEYNEQFF
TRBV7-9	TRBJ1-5	CASRPLNLMEQPQHF
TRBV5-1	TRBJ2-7	CASSGTGTRDPYEQYF
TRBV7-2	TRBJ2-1	CASSLALTSGIYNEQFF
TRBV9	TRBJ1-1	CATSRTGATEAFF
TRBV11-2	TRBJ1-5	CASSAGPGGGQPQHF
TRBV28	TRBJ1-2	CASSLPDLGDYGYTF
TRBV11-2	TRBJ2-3	CASSPYSDTQYF
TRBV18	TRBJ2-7	CASSPPRTGPTTYEQYF
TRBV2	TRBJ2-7	CASSEQGGGGEQYF
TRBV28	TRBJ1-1	CASKVAPEAFF
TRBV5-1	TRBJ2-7	CASSGNYEQYF
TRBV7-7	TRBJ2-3	CASSPGGSPTDTQYF
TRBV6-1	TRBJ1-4	CASSPPRPKDEKLFF
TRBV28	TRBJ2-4	CASSFPGTAKNIQYF
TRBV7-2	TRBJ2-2	CASSLVRANTGELFF
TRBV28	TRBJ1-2	CIAAGTYYGYTF
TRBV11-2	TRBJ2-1	CASSLDYSGWDSYNEQFF
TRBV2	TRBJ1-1	CASIFGWGQSEAFF
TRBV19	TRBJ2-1	CASSIPPLYEQFF
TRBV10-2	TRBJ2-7	CASSESKLDSPNF
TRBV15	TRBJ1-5	CATSRVGGPRNQPQHF
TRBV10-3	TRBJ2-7	CAISEPFGSSYEQYF
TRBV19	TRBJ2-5	CASSIAQGRGETQYF
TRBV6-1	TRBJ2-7	CASGSVSGGFYEQYF
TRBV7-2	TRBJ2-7	CASSKTNPGQGYWDEQYF
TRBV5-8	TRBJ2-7	CASSRGQGYEQYF
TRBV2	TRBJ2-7	CASSEMNPRSRTAYEQYF
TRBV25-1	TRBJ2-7	CASSEIYEQYF
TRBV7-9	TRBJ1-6	CASSPQGYNSPLHF
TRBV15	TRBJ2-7	CATSDPAAGGHSYEQYF
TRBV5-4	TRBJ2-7	CASSPSDRMRYEQYF
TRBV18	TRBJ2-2	CASSFSRPNTGELFF